The T cell receptor (beta chain) under discussion was sequenced for a study of cytomegalovirus exposure and HLA in healthy donors. Study-level results: Cytomegalovirus-associated TCR beta chains were listed, numbering 164. Based on reports, TCR beta sequences accurately predicted HLA-A and HLA-B alleles for most subjects.

Germline CDR1 is GTSNPN and CDR2 is SVGIG (reference sequence). V was trimmed by 0 bases and J by 3 bases, leaving 21 bases between them. The CDR3 totals 18 residues. A remark on this clone: Its antigen is still unknown.

The PCR contained 60 Vbeta and 13 Jbeta primers. The protocol was immunoSEQ multiplex PCR, while the TCRdb copy is restricted to in-frame clones and leaves out a portion. This table holds 220,000 or so clones, about 70% found once. The source of this sequence is a woman aged 25 to 45 in good health and CMV-seronegative. The sequenced sample consisted of PBMCs. This sequence joins TRBV30 and TRBJ2-1; the D gene is possibly TRBD1 (6 bases). The CDR3 region is CAWSVHRLRGGNYNEQFF. The CDR3 nucleotides read TGTGCCTGGAGTGTACATCGTCTTAGAGGGGGTAACTACAATGAGCAGTTCTTC.